This section outlines one T cell receptor (beta chain) sequence together with its context. Each donor was nominally healthy when sampled (though unrecorded immune exposures were likely). This record comes from a study of cytomegalovirus exposure and HLA in healthy donors. The PCR had 60 Vbeta and 13 Jbeta primers. Produced via immunoSEQ multiplex PCR; TCRdb's table is partial and in-frame only. The data show approximately 200,000 clones, 70% to 85% seen once. Sequenced material: PBMCs. The sequence was obtained from a girl aged 2 to 10 in good health and CMV-seronegative.

The CDR3 protein is CASSQTLGRGYADTQYF. The CDR3 nucleotides read TGTGCCAGCAGCCAAACACTCGGGCGGGGGTATGCAGATACGCAGTATTTT. V and J are TRBV4-2 and TRBJ2-3, with 7 nucleotides matching TRBD2. The CDR3 totals 17 residues. Losses at the gene ends were 2 bases for V and 4 bases for J; bases not matched to a gene: 12. Germline V gene data show CDR1 as LGHNA and CDR2 as YNFKEQ.